This T cell receptor beta chain emerged from a study of T cell repertoires in cytomegalovirus infection. The wider study: CMV infection and matching HLA type were both indicated by public TCR beta signatures.

TCRdb fed the reads into MiXCR, producing one record per CDR3 protein. The sample shows fewer than 950,000 distinct CDR3 sequences, around a third of them seen only once. A note on this clonotype: No antigen is known for it. A read error may account for a junction end that differs from germline.

The clonotype comes from a human donor in good health (CMV status not recorded). Some clones in this sample may be carry-over from other donors' samples. The source was cultured CD8+ T cells from PBMCs, collected from culture after CMV antigen stimulation.

CDR3 in amino acids: CASSQGLADTGELFF. As DNA, the CDR3 is TGTGCCAGCAGCCAAGGACTAGCGGACACCGGGGAGCTGTTTTTT. The chain is built from TRBV4-1 and TRBJ2-2, with 10 bases fitting TRBD2. The CDR3 contains 15 residues. Per germline, CDR1 MGHRA and CDR2 YSYEKL.